This passage covers 20 T cell receptor beta chains from one sample sequenced in a study of shared clonotypes between healthy human individuals. Some clones are missing from TCRdb's copy, which holds only in-frame ones; the method was immunoSEQ multiplex PCR. The data contain about 2 million clones, approximately 95% of them singletons. The sequencing input was naive CD4+ T cells sorted from blood. Regarding subset: CD45RA+ positively selected. These receptors all come from a man aged 18 to 29 in good health.

The gene calls are TRBV5-1 and TRBJ2-7; 12 nucleotides agree with TRBD2. CDR1 is SGHRS and CDR2 is YFSETQ in the germline V gene. This CDR3 has 16 residues. J gave up 3 bases and V 0 bases, and 4 bases lay outside the gene matches. The CDR3 DNA follows: TGCGCCAGCAGCTTGGGGACTAGCGGGAAAGTCTACGAGCAGTACTTC. Its protein product is CASSLGTSGKVYEQYF.

The gene calls are TRBV6-5 and TRBJ2-7; D is perhaps TRBD1 (6 bases). Germline V gene data show CDR1 as MNHEY and CDR2 as SVGAGI. The CDR3 covers 11 residues. V was shortened by 5 bases and J by 9 bases, with 11 bases between the two germline ends. CDR3 nucleotides: TGTGCCAGCAGTCTCGGACAGTCGCAGTACTTC. Translating gives CASSLGQSQYF.

V usage is TRBV6-5 and J usage is TRBJ1-4, with 9 bases matching TRBD1. V dropped 8 bases and J dropped 5; count of bases not matched to a gene: 9. This CDR3 contains 15 residues. The V gene's germline CDR1 is MNHEY and CDR2 SVGAGI. The CDR3 DNA follows: TGTGCCAGCTCCAACGCCGGGACAGGGAATGAAAAACTGTTTTTT. It encodes CASSNAGTGNEKLFF.

Comments on this clone: The sample carries other DNA sequences with the same CDR3. CDR3 DNA: TGTGCCAGCAGCTTGGGACTAGCGGGGCCGCAAGAGACCCAGTACTTC. Its protein product is CASSLGLAGPQETQYF. The chain has TRBV5-4 and TRBJ2-5; TRBD2 aligns across 11 bases. Germline trimming cut 0 bases from V and 2 bases from J; bases unmatched to any gene: 3. CDR3 length: 16 residues. Germline CDR1 SGHNT, CDR2 YYREEE (reference sequence). Drawing the rest from reference TRBV5-4 and TRBJ2-5, the complete variable domain is ETGVTQSPTHLIKTRGQQVTLRCSSQSGHNTVSWYQQALGQGPQFIFQYYREEENGRGNFPPRFSGLQFPNYSSELNVNALELDDSALYLCASSLGLAGPQETQYFGPGTRLLVL.

The chain links TRBV11-2 to TRBJ2-6, with 9 positions matching TRBD1. The CDR3 runs to 16 residues. Germline V gives CDR1 SGHAT, CDR2 FQNNGV. Losses at the gene ends were 3 bases for V and 4 bases for J; bases not matched to a gene: 4. The CDR3 sequence is CASSFTGGKGANVLTF. CDR3 coding DNA: TGTGCCAGCAGCTTTACAGGGGGCAAGGGGGCCAACGTCCTGACTTTC. Looking up the rest from reference TRBV11-2 and TRBJ2-6 gives the full variable domain: EAGVAQSPRYKIIEKRQSVAFWCNPISGHATLYWYQQILGQGPKLLIQFQNNGVVDDSQLPKDRFSAERLKGVDSTLKIQPAKLEDSAVYLCASSFTGGKGANVLTFGAGSRLTVL.

V gene TRBV7-9 combines with J gene TRBJ1-6, with D possibly matching TRBD1 (5 bases). This CDR3 is 15 amino acids long. CDR1 and CDR2 from the germline V gene are SEHNR and FQNEAQ (reference sequence). Deletions cut 5 bases from V and 7 bases from J, with 15 bases between. The CDR3 sequence is CASSRDSPSNSPLHF. In DNA, the CDR3 is TGTGCCAGCAGCAGGGACTCTCCCAGCAATTCACCCCTCCACTTT.

This clone was counted a single time. The chain links TRBV9 to TRBJ2-7, with D perhaps matching TRBD1 (5 bases). Trimming cost V 3 bases and J 1 base, with 11 bases left between them. The CDR3 length is 14 residues. Germline V gene data show CDR1 as SGDLS and CDR2 as YYNGEE. CDR3 sequence reads: CASSETARSYEQYF. CDR3 sequence (DNA): TGTGCCAGCAGCGAGACAGCCCGGTCCTACGAGCAGTACTTC. The full variable domain, rest sourced from reference TRBV9 and TRBJ2-7, is DSGVTQTPKHLITATGQRVTLRCSPRSGDLSVYWYQQSLDQGLQFLIQYYNGEERAKGNILERFSAQQFPDLHSELNLSSLELGDSALYFCASSETARSYEQYFGPGTRLTVT.

The chain has TRBV2 and TRBJ2-3, with 10 bases identical to TRBD2. The V and J ends lost 2 bases and 5 bases, in that order; junction bases with no gene match: 7. The germline V gene has CDR1 SNHLY and CDR2 FYNNEI. The CDR3 contains 16 residues. CDR3 region: CASSETSGNGQDTQYF. In DNA, the CDR3 is TGTGCCAGCAGTGAAACTAGCGGGAACGGTCAAGATACGCAGTATTTT.

Notes on this clone: Since a much larger clone is just one base distant, this may be a read error. V usage is TRBV11-2 and J usage is TRBJ2-2, with D possibly matching TRBD1 (5 bases). The CDR3 covers 16 residues. CDR1 is SGHAT, CDR2 FQNNGV, per germline. The CDR3 bases are TGTACCAGCAGCTTAAAGACAGTCAGCAGCACCGGGGAGCTGTTTTTT. Translation: CTSSLKTVSSTGELFF.

The V and J genes are TRBV7-2 and TRBJ2-7; D unresolved. The germline V gene encodes CDR1 SGHTA and CDR2 FQGNSA. V gave up 1 base and J gave up 0 bases, with 10 bases separating them. The CDR3 covers 15 residues. The CDR3 protein is CASSLGLAPSYEQYF. CDR3 in DNA: TGTGCCAGCAGCTTAGGGTTAGCTCCCTCCTACGAGCAGTACTTC.

As concerns this clone: Relative to the germline gene, one junction end is altered; a read error may explain this. The chain has TRBV25-1 and TRBJ2-1, with D tentatively TRBD1 (6 bases). This CDR3 is 11 amino acids long. Germline V gene data show CDR1 as MGHDK and CDR2 as SYGVNS. The CDR3 bases are TGTGCCAGCAGTGAAAGGGGGACCAAGGTCTTC. Translating it yields CASSERGTKVF.

As to this clone: Other DNA sequences in the same sample also yield this CDR3. The chain is built from TRBV30 and TRBJ1-5; no definite D call. The germline V gene has CDR1 GTSNPN and CDR2 SVGIG (reference sequence). With 0 bases removed from V and 0 bases from J, the gap between germline ends came to 9 bases. The CDR3 is 15 residues long. The CDR3 region is CAWSVGGNSNQPQHF. CDR3 DNA: TGTGCCTGGAGTGTTGGCGGGAATAGCAATCAGCCCCAGCATTTT.

V gene TRBV6-1 combines with J gene TRBJ2-7, with a weak D call TRBD1 (7 bases). Trimming shortened V by 6 bases and J by 1 base, and 13 bases separated the two germline ends. The CDR3 has 14 residues. The germline V gene encodes CDR1 MNHNS and CDR2 SASEGT. CDR3 nucleotides: TGTGCCAGCAGAGAACAGGGGAGGTCCTACGAGCAGTACTTC. It yields the protein CASREQGRSYEQYF.

A remark on this clone: In the same sample, other DNA sequences code for this CDR3. The genes are TRBV6-5 and TRBJ1-6, with 9 nucleotides matching TRBD1. The CDR3 is made up of 14 amino acids. V shed 4 bases and J 6 bases; nucleotides not matched to a gene: 1. CDR1 and CDR2 from the germline V gene are MNHEY and SVGAGI. The CDR3 DNA reads TGTGCCAGCAGTTCGACAGGGGGTAATTCACCCCTCCACTTT. Translation gives CASSSTGGNSPLHF.

The chain recombines TRBV18 with TRBJ1-4; perhaps TRBD1 as D (5 bases). The V end lost 3 bases, the J end lost 6 bases, and 17 bases lay between the germline ends. The CDR3 length is 16 residues. CDR1 KGHSH and CDR2 LQKENI come from the germline V gene. The CDR3 sequence is CASSPRWGGGDEKLFF. The CDR3 coding sequence is TGTGCCAGCTCACCGCGTTGGGGCGGAGGCGATGAAAAACTGTTTTTT.

The chain employs TRBV2 and TRBJ2-7, with D possibly TRBD2 on 6 matching bases. CDR3 size: 13 residues. The germline V gene has CDR1 SNHLY and CDR2 FYNNEI. Trimming shortened V by 6 bases and J by 0 bases, and 9 bases separated the two germline ends. The CDR3 DNA reads TGTGCCAGCAGGGGAGGAGCCTCCTACGAGCAGTACTTC. Translated, it gives CASRGGASYEQYF.

This clone was counted at least ten times. The rearrangement joins TRBV28 to TRBJ1-2; unclear D gene. The V gene's germline CDR1 is MDHEN and CDR2 SYDVKM. Trimming took off 4 bases at V and 4 bases at J, with 4 bases between the two ends. The CDR3 totals 11 residues. The CDR3 loop reads CASSYAYGYTF. Written as DNA, the CDR3 is TGTGCCAGCAGTTATGCCTATGGCTACACCTTC.

The gene calls are TRBV7-2 and TRBJ1-6, with unresolved D. Germline V gene sequence: CDR1 SGHTA, CDR2 FQGNSA. CDR3 length equals 14 residues. V dropped 1 base and J dropped 10 bases, with 11 bases sitting between them. CDR3 amino acids: CASSLEGRSSPLHF. CDR3 DNA sequence: TGTGCCAGCAGCTTAGAAGGGCGTTCCTCACCCCTCCACTTT.

The chain employs TRBV5-4 and TRBJ2-3; 10 bases match TRBD2. J was trimmed by 5 bases and V by 0 bases; bases with no gene match: 6. The CDR3 totals 16 residues. The germline V gene encodes CDR1 SGHNT and CDR2 YYREEE (reference sequence). The chain's CDR3 is CASSLDLAGVGDTQYF. The CDR3 bases are TGTGCCAGCAGCTTGGACCTAGCGGGAGTGGGAGATACGCAGTATTTT.

CDR3 nucleotides: TGTGCCAGCTCACCACTTTTAAAAGAACATGGCTACACCTTC. This gives the protein CASSPLLKEHGYTF. The rearrangement uses TRBV18 and TRBJ1-2; D is unclear. CDR1 is KGHSH, CDR2 LQKENI, per germline. The CDR3 runs to 14 residues. Trimming shortened V by 1 base and J by 6 bases, and 12 bases separated the two germline ends.